The clone carrying this T cell receptor beta chain was seen more than once but under ten times. No antigen is known for it. This sample stems from a study of T-cell reconstitution after alpha-beta-depleted transplantation in children. Study conclusions and caveats: About two months after transplant, alpha-beta T cells reportedly came from several hundred expanded graft clones. By one year post-transplant, T-cell counts and diversity largely arose from T cells that were newly produced. Some patients owed their high day-60 TCRbeta diversity to surviving recipient T cells and thymic progenitors.

The CDR3 contains 14 residues. J was trimmed by 2 bases and V by 7 bases; bases with no gene match: 5. TCRbeta library preparation incorporated unique molecular identifiers. Each CDR3 protein gets one entry after TCRdb re-called the PCR reads with MiXCR. The top ten clones hold 11% to 15% of a sample with 600,000 or so distinct CDR3 sequences, under 25% of them seen once. The V gene is TRBV12-3 or TRBV12-4, the J gene TRBJ1-1; TRBD1 matches 9 bases. This sequence originates from a boy younger than two who had a stem cell transplant for acute myeloid leukemia, so the T cells may come from the graft donor. This material consisted of PBMCs, mostly from graft donor cells, taken 360 days after TCRalphabeta/CD19-depleted stem cell transplant. CDR3 sequence (DNA): TGTGCCAGCACCCGGACAGGGGTTAACACTGAAGCTTTCTTT. The encoded protein is CASTRTGVNTEAFF.